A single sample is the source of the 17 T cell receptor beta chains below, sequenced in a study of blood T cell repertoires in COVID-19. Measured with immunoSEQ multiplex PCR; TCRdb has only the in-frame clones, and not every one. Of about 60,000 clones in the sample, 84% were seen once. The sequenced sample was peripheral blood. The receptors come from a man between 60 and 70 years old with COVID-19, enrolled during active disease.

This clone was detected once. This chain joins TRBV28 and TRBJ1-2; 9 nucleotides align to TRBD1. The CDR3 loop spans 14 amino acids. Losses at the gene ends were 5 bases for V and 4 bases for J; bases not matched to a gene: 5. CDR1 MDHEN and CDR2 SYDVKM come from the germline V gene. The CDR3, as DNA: TGTGCCAGCAGTCTACAGGGGGCCTCCTATGGCTACACCTTC. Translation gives CASSLQGASYGYTF.

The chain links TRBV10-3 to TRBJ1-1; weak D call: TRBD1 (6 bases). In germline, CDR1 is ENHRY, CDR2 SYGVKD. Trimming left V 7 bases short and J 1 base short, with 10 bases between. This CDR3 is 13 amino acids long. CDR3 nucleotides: TGTGCCATCATTCCACAGGGGAACACTGAAGCTTTCTTT. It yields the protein CAIIPQGNTEAFF.

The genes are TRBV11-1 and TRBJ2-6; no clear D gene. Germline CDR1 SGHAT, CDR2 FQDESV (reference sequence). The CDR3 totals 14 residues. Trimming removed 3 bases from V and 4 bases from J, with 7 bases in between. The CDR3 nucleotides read TGTGCCAGCAGCTTGTTATCCGGGGCCAACGTCCTGACTTTC. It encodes CASSLLSGANVLTF.

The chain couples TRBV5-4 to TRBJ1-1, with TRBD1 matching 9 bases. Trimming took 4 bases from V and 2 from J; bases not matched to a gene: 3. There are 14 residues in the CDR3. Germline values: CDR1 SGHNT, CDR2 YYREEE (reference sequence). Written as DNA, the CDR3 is TGTGCCAGCAGCCCACAGGGGGCAAACACTGAAGCTTTCTTT. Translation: CASSPQGANTEAFF. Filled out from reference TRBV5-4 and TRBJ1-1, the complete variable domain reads ETGVTQSPTHLIKTRGQQVTLRCSSQSGHNTVSWYQQALGQGPQFIFQYYREEENGRGNFPPRFSGLQFPNYSSELNVNALELDDSALYLCASSPQGANTEAFFGQGTRLTVV.

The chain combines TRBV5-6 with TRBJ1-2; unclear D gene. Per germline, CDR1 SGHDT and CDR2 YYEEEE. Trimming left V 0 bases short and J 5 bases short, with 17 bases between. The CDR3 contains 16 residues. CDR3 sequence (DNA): TGTGCCAGCAGCTTGGGAGCAGCGGTCCTTTTATATGGCTACACCTTC. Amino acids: CASSLGAAVLLYGYTF. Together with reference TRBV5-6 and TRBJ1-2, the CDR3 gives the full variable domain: DAGVTQSPTHLIKTRGQQVTLRCSPKSGHDTVSWYQQALGQGPQFIFQYYEEEERQRGNFPDRFSGHQFPNYSSELNVNALLLGDSALYLCASSLGAAVLLYGYTFGSGTRLTVV.

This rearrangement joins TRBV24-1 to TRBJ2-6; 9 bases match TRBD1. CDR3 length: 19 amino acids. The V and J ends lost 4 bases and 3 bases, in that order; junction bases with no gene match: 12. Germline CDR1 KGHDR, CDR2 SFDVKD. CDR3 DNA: TGTGCCACCAGTGACCCGGGGACAGGGATATTAGGTGGGGCCAACGTCCTGACTTTC. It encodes CATSDPGTGILGGANVLTF.

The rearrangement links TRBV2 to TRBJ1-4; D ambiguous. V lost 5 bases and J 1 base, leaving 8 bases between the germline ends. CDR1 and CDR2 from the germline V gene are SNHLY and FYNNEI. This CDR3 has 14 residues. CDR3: CASSMKRTNEKLFF. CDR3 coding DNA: TGTGCCAGCAGTATGAAGAGAACTAATGAAAAACTGTTTTTT.

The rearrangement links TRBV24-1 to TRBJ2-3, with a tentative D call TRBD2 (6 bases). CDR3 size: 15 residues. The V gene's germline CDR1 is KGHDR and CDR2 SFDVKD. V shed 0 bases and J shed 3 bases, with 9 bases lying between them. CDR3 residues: CATSDLYGGTDTQYF. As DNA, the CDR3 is TGTGCCACCAGTGATTTGTACGGGGGTACAGATACGCAGTATTTT.

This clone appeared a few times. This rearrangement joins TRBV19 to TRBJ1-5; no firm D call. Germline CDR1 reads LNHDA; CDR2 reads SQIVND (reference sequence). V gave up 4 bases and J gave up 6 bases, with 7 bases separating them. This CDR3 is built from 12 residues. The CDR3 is CASSTMSQPQHF. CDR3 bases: TGTGCCAGTAGTACTATGAGTCAGCCCCAGCATTTT.

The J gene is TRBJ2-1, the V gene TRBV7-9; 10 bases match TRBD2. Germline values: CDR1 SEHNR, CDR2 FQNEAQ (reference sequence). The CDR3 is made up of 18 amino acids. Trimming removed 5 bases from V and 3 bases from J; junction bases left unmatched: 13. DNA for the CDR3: TGTGCCAGCAGCAACCCGGGACTAGCGTTCCTCCGCTACAATGAGCAGTTCTTC. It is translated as CASSNPGLAFLRYNEQFF.

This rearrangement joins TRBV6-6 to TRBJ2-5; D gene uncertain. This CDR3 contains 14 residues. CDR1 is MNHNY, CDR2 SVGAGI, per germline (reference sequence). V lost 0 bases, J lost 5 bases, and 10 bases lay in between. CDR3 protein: CASSYSKRSETQYF. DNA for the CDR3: TGTGCCAGCAGTTACTCGAAGAGGTCGGAGACCCAGTACTTC.

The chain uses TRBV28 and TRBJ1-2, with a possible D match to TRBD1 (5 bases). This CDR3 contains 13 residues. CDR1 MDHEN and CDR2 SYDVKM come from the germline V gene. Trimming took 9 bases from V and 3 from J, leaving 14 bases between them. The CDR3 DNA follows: TGTGCCAGTGTACCACAGGAGCACTATGGCTACACCTTC. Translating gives CASVPQEHYGYTF.

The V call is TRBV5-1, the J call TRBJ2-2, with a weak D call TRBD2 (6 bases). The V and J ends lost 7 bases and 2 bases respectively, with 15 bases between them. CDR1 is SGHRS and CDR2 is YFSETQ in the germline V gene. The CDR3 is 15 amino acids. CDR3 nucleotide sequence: TGCGCCAGCGGAAGAGGGACTCCAAACACCGGGGAGCTGTTTTTT. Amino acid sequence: CASGRGTPNTGELFF.

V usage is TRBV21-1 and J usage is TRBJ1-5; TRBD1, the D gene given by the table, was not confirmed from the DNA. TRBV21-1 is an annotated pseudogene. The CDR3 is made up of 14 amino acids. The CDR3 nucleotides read TGTGCCAGCAGGCCTCTGCAGGCTGATCAGCCCCAGCATTTT. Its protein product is CASRPLQADQPQHF.

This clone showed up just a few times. The CDR3 region is CASSLTWGRGETQYF. CDR3 nucleotides: TGTGCCAGCAGCTTGACCTGGGGCAGGGGAGAGACCCAGTACTTC. The chain links TRBV7-9 to TRBJ2-5; D is possibly TRBD1 (6 bases). This CDR3 is 15 amino acids long. Germline values: CDR1 SEHNR, CDR2 FQNEAQ (reference sequence). V was pared by 3 bases and J by 4 bases, with 15 bases between.

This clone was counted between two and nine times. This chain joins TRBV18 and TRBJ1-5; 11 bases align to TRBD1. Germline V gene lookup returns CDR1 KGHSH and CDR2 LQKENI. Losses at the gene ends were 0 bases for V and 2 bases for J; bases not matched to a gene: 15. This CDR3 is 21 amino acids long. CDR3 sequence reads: CASSPPPGQGVPGSGNQPQHF. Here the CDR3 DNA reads TGTGCCAGCTCACCACCGCCGGGACAGGGGGTCCCGGGATCGGGCAATCAGCCCCAGCATTTT.

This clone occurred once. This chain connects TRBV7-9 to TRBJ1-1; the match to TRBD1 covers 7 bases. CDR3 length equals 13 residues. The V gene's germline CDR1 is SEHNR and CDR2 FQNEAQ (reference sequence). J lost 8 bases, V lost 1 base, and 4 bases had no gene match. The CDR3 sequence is CASSLGGQKEAFF. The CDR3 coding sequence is TGTGCCAGCAGCTTAGGGGGACAGAAAGAAGCTTTCTTT.